These 6 T cell receptor beta chains share one sample of origin, sequenced in a study of T cells expressing NK-cell markers. TCRdb reanalyzed the 5' RACE reads and collapses them to one entry per CDR3 protein, without DNA. The table lists some 410,000 distinct CDR3 sequences. The sequencing input was blood T cells: a sorted CD56 or NKG2C T cell subset, CD4+ or CD8+ T cells, or bulk PBMC T cells (not recorded which). Every receptor here comes from a woman aged 18 to 75 in good health.

The CDR3 spells CASSLGRGYTF. This chain joins TRBV12-3 or TRBV12-4 and TRBJ1-2. CDR3 length: 11 residues.

The chain is built from TRBV12-3 or TRBV12-4 and TRBJ2-3. CDR3 length equals 13 residues. The chain's CDR3 is CASSPKGVYTQYF.

The chain carries TRBV7-6 and TRBJ2-7; checking the TCRdb D call of TRBD1 is not possible without DNA. Germline CDR1 is SGHVS and CDR2 is FNYEAQ. CDR3 size: 14 residues. The CDR3: CASSSPGQGYEQYF. Looking up the rest from reference TRBV7-6 and TRBJ2-7 gives the full variable domain: GAGVSQSPRYKVTKRGQDVALRCDPISGHVSLYWYRQALGQGPEFLTYFNYEAQQDKSGLPNDRFSAERPEGSISTLTIQRTEQRDSAMYRCASSSPGQGYEQYFGPGTRLTVT.

The V call is TRBV10-2, the J call TRBJ1-2; TCRdb lists TRBD1, though no DNA is available to test this call. CDR3 length: 15 amino acids. CDR1 is WSHSY and CDR2 is SAAADI in the germline V gene. CDR3: CASSESGAASGGYTF.

The J gene is TRBJ2-7, the V gene TRBV7-9. CDR3 size: 13 residues. Germline V gives CDR1 SEHNR, CDR2 FQNEAQ (reference sequence). CDR3 protein: CASSLDSSYEQYF.

The chain links TRBV20-1 to TRBJ1-1. Germline values: CDR1 DFQATT, CDR2 SNEGSKA (reference sequence). The CDR3 runs to 14 residues. This CDR3 is CSARDLDRNTEAFF.